These T cell receptor beta chains were read from a single sample in a study of blood T cell repertoires in COVID-19. The method was immunoSEQ multiplex PCR; TCRdb's version includes in-frame clones alone and lacks a portion of them. The table has about 300,000 clones, under 90% seen once; the top ten hold under 3%. What was sequenced was PBMCs or T cells enriched from blood (not recorded which). These receptors originate from a woman aged 45-65 years who had been exposed to COVID-19. Each CDR3 is given with its conserved first and last residue. The D gene is left open where the match is weak.

v_call: TRBV7-2; d_call: NA; cdr3_aa: CATNQGLGNQPQHF
v_call: TRBV7-6; d_call: NA; cdr3_aa: CASSLDRDNQPQHF
v_call: TRBV2; d_call: NA; cdr3_aa: CASMGTSTDTQYF
v_call: TRBV30; d_call: NA; cdr3_aa: CAWSAYNTGELFF
v_call: TRBV14; d_call: NA; cdr3_aa: CASSQFDRGEQFF
v_call: TRBV28; d_call: NA; cdr3_aa: CASRPQGRGQPQHF
v_call: TRBV5-1; d_call: TRBD1; cdr3_aa: CASSSRTGGKTEAFF
v_call: TRBV6-2/TRBV6-3; d_call: TRBD2; cdr3_aa: CASSYTQTGLAGGRAKNIQYF
v_call: TRBV7-2; d_call: NA; cdr3_aa: CASSLGATAGNTIYF
v_call: TRBV7-2; d_call: NA; cdr3_aa: CASSLAGSGGVTDTQYF
v_call: TRBV5-1; d_call: TRBD1; cdr3_aa: CASPQDRVGSPLHF
v_call: TRBV27; d_call: NA; cdr3_aa: CASRPLRPGVYQPQHF
v_call: TRBV3-1/TRBV3-2; d_call: NA; cdr3_aa: CASSLRTENTEAFF
v_call: TRBV19; d_call: NA; cdr3_aa: CASSSGAGGNQPQHF
v_call: TRBV3-1/TRBV3-2; d_call: NA; cdr3_aa: CASGGHTEAFF
v_call: TRBV3-1/TRBV3-2; d_call: TRBD1; cdr3_aa: CASSQKRQGISYNSPLHF
v_call: TRBV28; d_call: NA; cdr3_aa: CASSLMSGIKGKLFF
v_call: TRBV5-4; d_call: TRBD1; cdr3_aa: CASSFGQGTYEQYF
v_call: TRBV27; d_call: NA; cdr3_aa: CASRMSGSYNEQFF
v_call: TRBV25-1; d_call: TRBD1; cdr3_aa: CASSETGRHSPLHF
v_call: TRBV20-1; d_call: NA; cdr3_aa: CSARPVTEAFF
v_call: TRBV28; d_call: NA; cdr3_aa: CASSLDRYSPLHF
v_call: TRBV18; d_call: TRBD2; cdr3_aa: CASSPVSSGGANTGELFF
v_call: TRBV19; d_call: TRBD1; cdr3_aa: CASSIGQGYNEQFF
v_call: TRBV3-1/TRBV3-2; d_call: NA; cdr3_aa: CASSQSAGMNTEAFF
v_call: TRBV15; d_call: NA; cdr3_aa: CATVRDKSLNTEAFF
v_call: TRBV7-2; d_call: TRBD2; cdr3_aa: CASSPSGGGGIGKHF
v_call: TRBV2; d_call: NA; cdr3_aa: CASSNGAGRETQYF
v_call: TRBV5-1; d_call: NA; cdr3_aa: CASSLAQGRYNEQFF
v_call: TRBV19; d_call: TRBD1; cdr3_aa: CASSSRDRAYEQYF
v_call: TRBV28; d_call: TRBD1; cdr3_aa: CASSSTGAEINSPLHF
v_call: TRBV28; d_call: TRBD1; cdr3_aa: CASSDRGGEQYF
v_call: TRBV5-5; d_call: TRBD1; cdr3_aa: CASSFFGQGRNTEAFF
v_call: TRBV6-1; d_call: TRBD1; cdr3_aa: CASSEVRGRTLETQYF
v_call: TRBV11-3; d_call: NA; cdr3_aa: CASSLSGVSYNEQFF
v_call: TRBV9; d_call: TRBD2; cdr3_aa: CASSGAGGPATTDTQYF
v_call: TRBV27; d_call: TRBD2; cdr3_aa: CASSPRLAGGGEQFF
v_call: TRBV19; d_call: TRBD1; cdr3_aa: CASTPGQRNTEAFF
v_call: TRBV14; d_call: TRBD2; cdr3_aa: CASSQLGRGHNEQFF
v_call: TRBV7-2; d_call: NA; cdr3_aa: CASSLVIETGNTIYF
v_call: TRBV29-1; d_call: TRBD1; cdr3_aa: CSGLQGNSYEQYF
v_call: TRBV6-5; d_call: TRBD1; cdr3_aa: CASSRTTGYGQPQHF
v_call: TRBV5-4; d_call: NA; cdr3_aa: CASSLGGGKAYEQYF
v_call: TRBV3-1/TRBV3-2; d_call: NA; cdr3_aa: CASSQVGVFEQYF
v_call: TRBV28; d_call: TRBD1; cdr3_aa: CASSITGGLEKLFF
v_call: TRBV6-2/TRBV6-3; d_call: TRBD2; cdr3_aa: CASSWETSGSPHPYEQYF
v_call: TRBV5-1; d_call: TRBD1; cdr3_aa: CASSKTDRGVTGELFF
v_call: TRBV3-1/TRBV3-2; d_call: NA; cdr3_aa: CASSQDQVTYNEQFF
v_call: TRBV7-9; d_call: TRBD1; cdr3_aa: CASSFRQGANSPLHF
v_call: TRBV2; d_call: NA; cdr3_aa: CASSVLGPPYEQYF
v_call: TRBV19; d_call: NA; cdr3_aa: CASSIATANTEAFF
v_call: TRBV7-9; d_call: TRBD1; cdr3_aa: CASSPRDREFYNEQFF
v_call: TRBV5-1; d_call: NA; cdr3_aa: CASSEGLTTWEQYF
v_call: TRBV5-1; d_call: NA; cdr3_aa: CASSLGGAQLNTEAFF
v_call: TRBV11-2; d_call: TRBD1; cdr3_aa: CASSSSLDRDDQPQHF